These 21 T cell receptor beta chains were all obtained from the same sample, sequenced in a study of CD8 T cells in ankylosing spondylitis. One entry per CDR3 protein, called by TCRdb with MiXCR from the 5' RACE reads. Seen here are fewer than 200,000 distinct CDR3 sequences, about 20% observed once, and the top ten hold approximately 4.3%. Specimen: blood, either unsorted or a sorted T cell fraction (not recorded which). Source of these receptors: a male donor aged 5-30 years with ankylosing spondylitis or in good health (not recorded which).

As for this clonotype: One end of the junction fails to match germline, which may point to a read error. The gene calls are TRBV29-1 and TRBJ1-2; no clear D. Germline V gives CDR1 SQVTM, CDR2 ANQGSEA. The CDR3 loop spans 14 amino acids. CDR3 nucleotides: TGCAGCGTTGAACCGGGCCCTTCGGGCTATAGCTACACCTTC. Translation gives CSVEPGPSGYSYTF.

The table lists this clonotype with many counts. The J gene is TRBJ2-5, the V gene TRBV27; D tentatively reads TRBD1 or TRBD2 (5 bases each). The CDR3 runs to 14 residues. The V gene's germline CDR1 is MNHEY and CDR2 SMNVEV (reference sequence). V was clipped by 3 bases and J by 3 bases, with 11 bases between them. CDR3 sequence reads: CASSLIGDEETQYF. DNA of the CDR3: TGTGCCAGCAGTTTGATCGGGGACGAAGAGACCCAGTACTTC.

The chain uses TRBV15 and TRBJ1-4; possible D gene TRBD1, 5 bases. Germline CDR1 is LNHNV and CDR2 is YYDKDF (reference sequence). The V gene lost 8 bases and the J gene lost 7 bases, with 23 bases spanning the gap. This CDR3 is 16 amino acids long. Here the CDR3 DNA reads TGTGCCACCGGCTTAACAGCGGGGCGCTTGGGTGAAAAACTGTTTTTT. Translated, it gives CATGLTAGRLGEKLFF.

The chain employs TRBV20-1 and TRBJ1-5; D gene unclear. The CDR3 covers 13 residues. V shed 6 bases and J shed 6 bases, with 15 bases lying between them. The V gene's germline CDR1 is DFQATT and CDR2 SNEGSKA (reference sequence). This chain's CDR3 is CSASPTGIQPQHF. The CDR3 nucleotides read TGCAGTGCCTCTCCGACGGGGATTCAGCCCCAGCATTTT.

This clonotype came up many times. This chain's CDR3 is CASSFEGYGYTF. The CDR3 region has the DNA TGTGCCAGCAGCTTTGAGGGTTATGGCTACACCTTC. The V gene is TRBV5-8, the J gene TRBJ1-2; unclear D gene. This CDR3 spans 12 amino acids. Germline V gene data show CDR1 as SGHTS and CDR2 as YDEGEE. Trimming cost V 2 bases and J 5 bases, with 7 bases left between them.

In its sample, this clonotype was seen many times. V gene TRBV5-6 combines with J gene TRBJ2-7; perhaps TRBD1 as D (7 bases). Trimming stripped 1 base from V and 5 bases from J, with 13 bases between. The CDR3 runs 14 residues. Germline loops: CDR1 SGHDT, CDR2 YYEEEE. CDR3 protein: CASSLNQGGHEQYV. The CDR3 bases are TGTGCCAGCAGCTTGAACCAGGGGGGACACGAGCAGTACGTC.

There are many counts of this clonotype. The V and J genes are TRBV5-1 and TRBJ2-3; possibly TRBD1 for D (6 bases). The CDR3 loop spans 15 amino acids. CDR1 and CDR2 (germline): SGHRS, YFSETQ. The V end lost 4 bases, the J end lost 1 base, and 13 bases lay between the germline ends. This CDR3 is CASSSPQGRTDTQYF. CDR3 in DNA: TGCGCCAGCAGCAGTCCTCAGGGGCGCACAGATACGCAGTATTTT.

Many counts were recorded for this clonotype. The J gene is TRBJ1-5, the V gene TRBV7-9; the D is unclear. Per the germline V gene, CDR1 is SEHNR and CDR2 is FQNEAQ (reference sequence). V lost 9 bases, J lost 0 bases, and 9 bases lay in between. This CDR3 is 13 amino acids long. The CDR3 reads CASIAYSNQPQHF. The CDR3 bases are TGTGCCAGTATAGCATATAGCAATCAGCCCCAGCATTTT.

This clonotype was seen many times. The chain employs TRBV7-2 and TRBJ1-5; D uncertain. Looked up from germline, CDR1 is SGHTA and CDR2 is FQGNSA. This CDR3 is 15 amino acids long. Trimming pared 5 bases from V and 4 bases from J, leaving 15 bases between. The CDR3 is CASSPVGGQNQPQHF. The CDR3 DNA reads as TGTGCCAGCAGCCCAGTAGGAGGTCAGAATCAGCCCCAGCATTTT.

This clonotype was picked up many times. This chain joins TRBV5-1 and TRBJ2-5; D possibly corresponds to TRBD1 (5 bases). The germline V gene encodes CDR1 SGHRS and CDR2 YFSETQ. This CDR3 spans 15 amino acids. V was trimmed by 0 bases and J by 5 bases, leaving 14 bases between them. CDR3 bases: TGCGCCAGCAGCTTGGGACTTTTTGGGGCCGAGACCCAGTACTTC. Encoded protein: CASSLGLFGAETQYF. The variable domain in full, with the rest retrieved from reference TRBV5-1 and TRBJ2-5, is KAGVTQTPRYLIKTRGQQVTLSCSPISGHRSVSWYQQTPGQGLQFLFEYFSETQRNKGNFPGRFSGRQFSNSRSEMNVSTLELGDSALYLCASSLGLFGAETQYFGPGTRLLVL.

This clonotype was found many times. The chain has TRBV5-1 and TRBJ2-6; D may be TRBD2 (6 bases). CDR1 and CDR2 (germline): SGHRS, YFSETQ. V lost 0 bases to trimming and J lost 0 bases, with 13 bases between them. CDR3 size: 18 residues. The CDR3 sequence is CASSLVEGEGSGANVLTF. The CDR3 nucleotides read TGCGCCAGCAGCTTGGTGGAGGGAGAGGGCTCTGGGGCCAACGTCCTGACTTTC.

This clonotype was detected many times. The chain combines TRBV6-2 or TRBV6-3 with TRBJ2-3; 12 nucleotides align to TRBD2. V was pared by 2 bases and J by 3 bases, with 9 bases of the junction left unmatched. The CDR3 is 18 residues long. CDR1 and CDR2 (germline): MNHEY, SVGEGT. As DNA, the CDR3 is TGTGCCAGCAGTTACCCACCTAGCGGGAGGGCCTGGACAGATACGCAGTATTTT. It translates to CASSYPPSGRAWTDTQYF.

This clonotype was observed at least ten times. The CDR3 DNA reads as TGTGCCAGCAGTTTCGGCGGAACCAATTCACCCCTCCACTTT. This encodes CASSFGGTNSPLHF. This rearrangement joins TRBV12-3 or TRBV12-4 to TRBJ1-6; D gene uncertain. This CDR3 contains 14 residues. The V and J ends lost 3 bases and 7 bases respectively, with 10 bases between them.

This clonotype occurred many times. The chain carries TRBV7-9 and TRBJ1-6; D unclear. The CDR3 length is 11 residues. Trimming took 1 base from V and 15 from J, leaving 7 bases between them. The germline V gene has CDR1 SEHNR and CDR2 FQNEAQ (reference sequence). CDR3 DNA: TGTGCCAGCAGCTTAGGCCCACTCCTCCACTTT. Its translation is CASSLGPLLHF. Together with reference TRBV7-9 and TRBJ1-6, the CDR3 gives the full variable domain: DTGVSQNPRHKITKRGQNVTFRCDPISEHNRLYWYRQTLGQGPEFLTYFQNEAQLEKSRLLSDRFSAERPKGSFSTLEIQRTEQGDSAMYLCASSLGPLLHFGNGTRLTVT.

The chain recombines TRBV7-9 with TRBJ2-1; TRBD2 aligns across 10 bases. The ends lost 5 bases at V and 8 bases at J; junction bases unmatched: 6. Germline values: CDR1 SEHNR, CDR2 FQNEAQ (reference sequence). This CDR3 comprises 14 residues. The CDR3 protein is CASSALAGEHEQFF. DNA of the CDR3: TGTGCCAGCAGCGCCCTAGCGGGAGAACATGAGCAGTTCTTC.

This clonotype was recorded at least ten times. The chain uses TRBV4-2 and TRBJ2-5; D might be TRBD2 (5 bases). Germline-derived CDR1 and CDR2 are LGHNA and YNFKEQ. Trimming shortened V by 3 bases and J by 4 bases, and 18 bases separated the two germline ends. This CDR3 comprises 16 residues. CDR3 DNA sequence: TGTGCCAGCAGCCATGCCTCATTGGGAGACGGAGAGACCCAGTACTTC. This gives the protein CASSHASLGDGETQYF.

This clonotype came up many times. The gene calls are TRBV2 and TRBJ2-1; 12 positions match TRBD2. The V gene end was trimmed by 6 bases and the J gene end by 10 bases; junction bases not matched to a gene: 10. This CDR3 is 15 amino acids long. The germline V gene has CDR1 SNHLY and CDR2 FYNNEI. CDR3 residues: CASRKTSGSPGEQFF. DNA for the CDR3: TGTGCCAGCAGGAAGACTAGCGGGAGCCCGGGAGAGCAGTTCTTC.

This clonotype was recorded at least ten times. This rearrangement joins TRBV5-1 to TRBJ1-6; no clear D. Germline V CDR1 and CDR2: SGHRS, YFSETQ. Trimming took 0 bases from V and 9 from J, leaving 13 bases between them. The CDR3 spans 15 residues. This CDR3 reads CASSLDSGFGSPLHF. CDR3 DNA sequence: TGCGCCAGCAGCTTGGATTCGGGGTTCGGTTCACCCCTCCACTTT.

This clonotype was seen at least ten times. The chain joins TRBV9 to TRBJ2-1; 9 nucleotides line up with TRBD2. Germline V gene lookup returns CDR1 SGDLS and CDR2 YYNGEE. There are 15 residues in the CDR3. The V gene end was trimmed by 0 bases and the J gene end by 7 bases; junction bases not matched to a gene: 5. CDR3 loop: CASSVVAGGWNEQFF. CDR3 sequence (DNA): TGTGCCAGCAGCGTAGTGGCGGGAGGGTGGAATGAGCAGTTCTTC.

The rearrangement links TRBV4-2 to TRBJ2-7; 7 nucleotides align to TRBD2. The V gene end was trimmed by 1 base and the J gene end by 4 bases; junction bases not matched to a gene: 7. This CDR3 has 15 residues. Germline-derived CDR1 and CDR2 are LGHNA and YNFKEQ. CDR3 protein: CASSQGGAGVYEQYV. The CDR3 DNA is TGTGCCAGCAGCCAAGGAGGCGCGGGAGTTTACGAGCAGTACGTC.

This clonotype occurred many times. The CDR3 DNA follows: TGTGCCAGCAGCCAAGGCCATAACGTCTACAATGAGCAGTTCTTC. Protein product: CASSQGHNVYNEQFF. The chain has TRBV14 and TRBJ2-1; D gene ambiguous. Germline assignment: CDR1 SGHDN and CDR2 FVKESK. CDR3 length: 15 amino acids. V was clipped by 1 base and J by 3 bases, with 10 bases between them.